One and the same sample provided the 18 T cell receptor beta chains below, sequenced in a study of CD8+ T cells in alopecia areata. Described treatment: oral pan-JAK inhibitor, 5-10 mg twice daily. Investigators isolated RNA and reverse transcribed it into cDNA to act as the sequencing template. Using immunoSEQ multiplex PCR, the repertoire was profiled, and TCRdb retains in-frame clones only, with some absent. Among 100,000 to 140,000 clones listed, less than 90% were seen once. The starting material was CD8+ T cells sorted from blood, obtained at week 24, from a patient treated with tofacitinib. The receptors originated from a human donor with alopecia areata.

The chain joins TRBV27 to TRBJ1-1; no reliable D call. The CDR3 loop spans 15 amino acids. V was trimmed by 2 bases and J by 5 bases, leaving 15 bases between them. From germline, CDR1 is MNHEY and CDR2 SMNVEV (reference sequence). The CDR3 DNA reads TGTGCCAGCAGTTTAACGGCGGGGTCGGGTACTGAAGCTTTCTTT. Its protein product is CASSLTAGSGTEAFF.

The rearrangement joins TRBV7-9 to TRBJ1-2, with no clear D. The CDR3 has 13 residues. Looked up from germline, CDR1 is SEHNR and CDR2 is FQNEAQ (reference sequence). V lost 1 base and J lost 3, with 6 bases in between. CDR3: CASSLEGHYGYTF. In DNA, the CDR3 is TGTGCCAGCAGCTTAGAAGGGCACTATGGCTACACCTTC.

This chain links TRBV5-1 with TRBJ2-1, with D perhaps given as TRBD1 or TRBD2 (6 bases each). Germline loops: CDR1 SGHRS, CDR2 YFSETQ. V shed 4 bases and J shed 0 bases, with 14 bases lying between them. The CDR3 covers 16 residues. CDR3 amino acids: CASSVQGGSSYNEQFF. The CDR3 DNA reads as TGCGCCAGCAGCGTCCAAGGGGGGTCCTCCTACAATGAGCAGTTCTTC.

This chain uses TRBV4-2 with TRBJ2-4; TRBD1 matches 12 bases. Germline trimming cut 0 bases from V and 7 bases from J; bases unmatched to any gene: 4. The CDR3 has 16 amino acids. Germline V gene sequence: CDR1 LGHNA, CDR2 YNFKEQ. The CDR3 DNA reads TGTGCCAGCAGCCAAGAGGGACAGGGGGCTATGAACATTCAGTACTTC. Its translation: CASSQEGQGAMNIQYF.

The CDR3 spells CASSIGTGAHEQYF. The CDR3, as DNA: TGTGCCAGCAGTATCGGGACAGGGGCCCACGAGCAGTACTTC. The chain joins TRBV6-5 to TRBJ2-7; TRBD1 aligns across 10 bases. The CDR3 covers 14 residues. Losses at the gene ends were 5 bases for V and 5 bases for J; bases not matched to a gene: 6. Germline V gene data show CDR1 as MNHEY and CDR2 as SVGAGI.

J is TRBJ2-5 and V is TRBV27; D possibly corresponds to TRBD2 (6 bases). Trimming took 4 bases from V and 5 from J, leaving 17 bases between them. Germline CDR1 MNHEY, CDR2 SMNVEV (reference sequence). There are 15 residues in the CDR3. The CDR3 region is CASSSRQEGRETQYF. CDR3 nucleotide sequence: TGTGCCAGCAGTTCTAGGCAGGAGGGAAGGGAGACCCAGTACTTC.

V usage is TRBV4-1 and J usage is TRBJ1-6, with unresolved D. V was clipped by 0 bases and J by 8 bases, with 17 bases between them. The CDR3 length is 17 residues. Per germline, CDR1 MGHRA and CDR2 YSYEKL. The DNA for the CDR3 is TGCGCCAGCAGCCAAGATGAGGCCGCACAGCCATATTCACCCCTCCACTTT. Translating gives CASSQDEAAQPYSPLHF.

The rearrangement links TRBV7-2 to TRBJ2-7; TRBD2 is a possible D gene (6 bases). From germline, CDR1 is SGHTA and CDR2 FQGNSA. This CDR3 has 15 amino acids. V was shortened by 1 base and J by 0 bases, with 10 bases between the two germline ends. CDR3 loop: CASSLVAGPSYEQYF. DNA for the CDR3: TGTGCCAGCAGCTTAGTGGCGGGACCCTCCTACGAGCAGTACTTC.

In this sample, this clone turned up a few times. V is TRBV5-1 and J is TRBJ2-1; 11 bases line up with TRBD2. The CDR3 runs 15 residues. The V gene's germline CDR1 is SGHRS and CDR2 YFSETQ. Unmatched junction bases numbered 5, after V lost 1 base and J lost 8 bases. The CDR3 sequence is CASSLTSGGRDEQFF. In DNA form, the CDR3 reads TGCGCCAGCAGCTTGACTAGCGGGGGAAGGGATGAGCAGTTCTTC.

The rearrangement joins TRBV6-5 to TRBJ1-1; 10 nucleotides align to TRBD1. There are 14 residues in the CDR3. After removal of 6 bases from V and 11 bases from J, the junction contained 12 bases not matched to a gene. The germline V gene has CDR1 MNHEY and CDR2 SVGAGI. The CDR3 nucleotides read TGTGCCAGCAGACTGGACCGGACAGGGGGTGACGCTTTCTTT. This translates into CASRLDRTGGDAFF.

V gene TRBV21-1 combines with J gene TRBJ2-5; the D call TRBD1 from the table was never checked on the DNA. TRBV21-1 is described as a pseudogene. This CDR3 region has 16 residues. The CDR3 reads CASSKCRTGSQETQYF. CDR3 bases: TGTGCCAGCAGCAAATGTCGGACAGGCTCTCAAGAGACCCAGTACTTC.

The genes are TRBV27 and TRBJ1-2; D not resolved. Trimming cost V 4 bases and J 4 bases, with 16 bases left between them. Germline V gene lookup returns CDR1 MNHEY and CDR2 SMNVEV (reference sequence). This CDR3 spans 15 amino acids. The CDR3 DNA reads as TGTGCCAGCAGTTATTACGCTAACCCCCTCTATGGCTACACCTTC. This codes for CASSYYANPLYGYTF.

For this clone: At one of its ends the junction is not consistent with the germline gene, which may arise from a read error. This chain connects TRBV27 to TRBJ1-2; the D gene is possibly TRBD1 (5 bases). Germline V CDR1 and CDR2: MNHEY, SMNVEV (reference sequence). The length of the CDR3 is 14 residues. In nucleotides, the CDR3 is TGTGCCACCAGTTTAGGCCAGGGAATCGGGGGCTACACCTTC. It is translated as CATSLGQGIGGYTF.

The chain combines TRBV4-2 with TRBJ1-1, with a tentative D call TRBD1 (5 bases). CDR1 is LGHNA, CDR2 YNFKEQ, per germline. The V end was cut by 0 bases, the J end by 2 bases, with 7 bases between. The CDR3 loop spans 14 amino acids. The CDR3 DNA sequence: TGTGCCAGCAGCCAAGAGACAGCAAACACTGAAGCTTTCTTT. As protein: CASSQETANTEAFF.

V and J are TRBV7-6 and TRBJ2-3; 9 bases line up with TRBD2. Germline assignment: CDR1 SGHVS and CDR2 FNYEAQ. Germline trimming cut 4 bases from V and 12 bases from J; bases unmatched to any gene: 5. This CDR3 is 12 amino acids long. The CDR3 reads CASSSAGGDQYF. CDR3 coding DNA: TGTGCCAGCAGCTCCGCGGGGGGGGATCAGTATTTT.

This clone occurred a few times. The chain recombines TRBV27 with TRBJ2-3; 9 bases agree with TRBD2. The CDR3 is made up of 15 amino acids. Germline CDR1 reads MNHEY; CDR2 reads SMNVEV (reference sequence). V was pared by 6 bases and J by 1 base, with 5 bases of the junction left unmatched. CDR3: CASSYSSGGTDTQYF. CDR3 bases: TGTGCCAGCAGCTATTCTAGCGGGGGCACAGATACGCAGTATTTT.

The rearrangement uses TRBV5-1 and TRBJ2-5, with 10 bases matching TRBD2. Germline V gene lookup returns CDR1 SGHRS and CDR2 YFSETQ. Trimming at V came to 4 bases and at J to 1 base, leaving 7 bases not matched to a gene. This CDR3 is built from 16 residues. The CDR3 loop is CASSAGLAGAQETQYF. The CDR3 nucleotides read TGCGCCAGCAGCGCCGGTCTAGCGGGAGCCCAAGAGACCCAGTACTTC.

CDR3 protein: CASSPLATDTQYF. The CDR3 DNA follows: TGTGCCAGCAGCCCGCTCGCCACAGATACGCAGTATTTT. The gene calls are TRBV7-3 and TRBJ2-3; D gene unclear. V was shortened by 5 bases and J by 2 bases, with 8 bases between the two germline ends. In germline, CDR1 is SGHTA, CDR2 FQGTGA. This CDR3 has 13 amino acids.